These T cell receptor beta chains were read from a single sample in a study of cytomegalovirus exposure and HLA in healthy donors. This table comes from immunoSEQ multiplex PCR, and its TCRdb copy is limited to in-frame clones, with some not included. The sample lists tens of thousands of clones, roughly two thirds seen once, with around 7.6% in the top ten. Material: PBMCs. The receptors derive from a man aged 35 to 55 in good health and CMV-seropositive. The CDR3 runs from the conserved cysteine through the conserved F or W. The D gene is left open where the match is weak. For some rows the clone size is stated as once, few or many, or as a class when expanded; others skip it.

TRBV11-2	.	TRBJ2-7	.	TGTGCCAGCAGCTTAGGATCCGGGACAACCTACGAGCAGTACTTC	CASSLGSGTTYEQYF
TRBV9	.	TRBJ2-1	.	TGTGCCAGCACATCGGGGGCGGGAGATTTTTACTACAATGAGCAGTTCTTC	CASTSGAGDFYYNEQFF
TRBV7-9	.	TRBJ1-2	.	TGTGCCAGCAGCTTCCTGTCCCTGGAGGGCTACACCTTC	CASSFLSLEGYTF
TRBV18	.	TRBJ1-1	.	TGTGCCAGCTCACCACGAGGCAGGGGTTACACTGAAGCTTTCTTT	CASSPRGRGYTEAFF
TRBV2	.	TRBJ2-7	.	TGTGCCAGCACCCAGGGCTACGAGCAGTACTTC	CASTQGYEQYF
TRBV2	.	TRBJ2-1	few	TGTGCCAGCAGTGTGAGGCGGATCAATGAGCAGTTCTTC	CASSVRRINEQFF
TRBV30	.	TRBJ1-4	.	TGTGCCTGGAGCCCCTCGGGACTCCTCTATGAAAAACTGTTTTTT	CAWSPSGLLYEKLFF
TRBV19	TRBD2	TRBJ2-3	.	TGTGCCAGTAGTGCGGGGGGGGTCACAGATACGCAGTATTTT	CASSAGGVTDTQYF
TRBV19	.	TRBJ1-2	.	TGTGCCACTATGGGACAACTAAAAGGCTACACCTTC	CATMGQLKGYTF
TRBV10-3	.	TRBJ2-3	.	TGTGCCATCTCTAATTCGGGTAGGGAGAGCACAGATACGCAGTATTTT	CAISNSGRESTDTQYF
TRBV25-1	.	TRBJ2-2	.	TGTGCCAGCAGTGACATGGCAGGGGAGTCCGGGGAGCTGTTTTTT	CASSDMAGESGELFF
TRBV2	.	TRBJ1-3	.	TGTGCCAGGACGACAGCGATTGGAAACACCATATATTTT	CARTTAIGNTIYF
TRBV4-3	.	TRBJ1-1	.	TGCGCCAGCAGCCAAGATCGTCTGAACACTGAAGCTTTCTTT	CASSQDRLNTEAFF